A selection of T cell receptor beta chains follows, all from one sample in a study of cytotoxic CD8 clonotypes in ibrutinib-treated CLL. The assay was immunoSEQ multiplex PCR, and TCRdb's table has in-frame clones only and misses some. The sample has 330,000 or so clones, roughly 71% seen once. The starting material was PBMCs, obtained after 36 months of ibrutinib treatment. The receptors stem from a human donor with chronic lymphocytic leukemia. Each CDR3 is given without its conserved first and last residue. Fields, in order: D gene, J gene, V gene, CDR3 protein. A D gene is named only where the DNA matches it firmly.

D: TRBD2; J: TRBJ2-3; V: TRBV10-3; CDR3: AISGEREGNTDTQY
D: TRBD1; J: TRBJ1-2; V: TRBV19; CDR3: ATRGTGGSRGYT
D: TRBD2; J: TRBJ2-3; V: TRBV4-1; CDR3: ASSQHLAGGPLTDTQY
D: -; J: TRBJ1-2; V: TRBV11-3; CDR3: ASSLRGGDGYT
D: TRBD2; J: TRBJ2-7; V: TRBV19; CDR3: ASSRGGGGYEQY
D: -; J: TRBJ1-1; V: TRBV18; CDR3: ASSPLDSRDEAF
D: TRBD1; J: TRBJ1-1; V: TRBV29-1; CDR3: SVEQQGARNTEAF
D: -; J: TRBJ2-2; V: TRBV5-1; CDR3: ASSPKGTGELF
D: -; J: TRBJ1-6; V: TRBV2; CDR3: ASIGGGSYNSPLH
D: TRBD1; J: TRBJ2-5; V: TRBV19; CDR3: ASSIRGPQGVQTQY
D: -; J: TRBJ1-1; V: TRBV10-3; CDR3: ATKAAGESRTEAF
D: TRBD1; J: TRBJ2-2; V: TRBV7-6; CDR3: ASSPGTGGGGELF
D: -; J: TRBJ1-3; V: TRBV5-1; CDR3: ASSLQGISGNTIY
D: TRBD1; J: TRBJ2-7; V: TRBV5-1; CDR3: ASSPTGVKTYEQY
D: TRBD1; J: TRBJ2-5; V: TRBV7-6; CDR3: ASSFGQGGETQY